This T cell receptor beta chain came from a study of cytotoxic CD8 clonotypes in ibrutinib-treated CLL. Study findings and constraints: An increase in clonality occurred at ibrutinib response, followed by a return toward baseline at progression.

As regards this clone: Antigen specificity is unknown.

Deep sequencing aimed at 1 in 200,000 to 1 in 1 million T cells' resolution. TCRdb keeps only in-frame clones here, not all; method: immunoSEQ multiplex PCR. The profile covers fewer than 35,000 clones, with around 85% appearing a single time and about 8% taken by the ten largest. The CDR3 has 16 amino acids. V lost 8 bases and J 0 bases, leaving 14 bases between the germline ends. CDR1 MDHEN and CDR2 SYDVKM come from the germline V gene. Genomic DNA (around 2 micrograms) was obtained from cryopreserved PBMCs for construction of TCR beta libraries. This specimen was PBMCs, taken after 24 months of ibrutinib treatment. V usage is TRBV28 and J usage is TRBJ1-6; D is ambiguous. The clonotype comes from a human donor with chronic lymphocytic leukemia. The CDR3 is CASERGASSYNSPLHF. As DNA, the CDR3 is TGTGCCAGCGAGCGGGGAGCGAGCTCCTATAATTCACCCCTCCACTTT.